Presented here are 5 T cell receptor beta chains from one specimen sequenced in a study of regulatory T cells in long-lasting Graves disease. Described time point: newly diagnosed GD, antithyroid drugs for less than 3 months. PBMC-extracted RNA yielded the TCR library. According to the study, TCR beta libraries were built with iRepertoire HTBI primers and CDR3-region Arm-PCR. TCRdb re-analysed the multiplex PCR reads in MiXCR, keeping a single row per CDR3 protein. The sample includes 440,000 or so distinct CDR3 sequences, approximately 16% of them seen just once. The same data also went into a second study, on T cells in Graves' hyperthyroidism and ophthalmopathy.

The input for sequencing was peripheral blood mononuclear cells (PBMCs), taken at new diagnosis, from a patient treated with antithyroid drugs. These receptors were taken from a woman in her twenties or thirties with Graves disease.

In its sample, this clonotype was seen many times. The rearrangement uses TRBV20-1 and TRBJ2-1; 7 nucleotides align to TRBD2. Germline assignment: CDR1 DFQATT and CDR2 SNEGSKA (reference sequence). The CDR3 spans 13 residues. With V trimmed by 3 bases and J by 5 bases, 4 bases remained unmatched. The CDR3 DNA follows: TGCAGTGCTAGGCTAGCGGTGAACAATGAGCAGTTCTTC. Encoded protein: CSARLAVNNEQFF.

Notes on this clonotype: This may be a read error, as it is one base from a much larger clone. The chain combines TRBV5-4 with TRBJ2-3; D not certain. V was pared by 5 bases and J by 2 bases, with 15 bases between. This CDR3 comprises 15 residues. Germline CDR1 SGHNT, CDR2 YYREEE (reference sequence). CDR3 amino acids: CASSSGTLDTDTQYF. As DNA, the CDR3 is TGTGCCAGCAGTTCCGGAACCCTCGACACAGATACGCAGTATTTT.

This clonotype was found many times. The chain is built from TRBV12-3 or TRBV12-4 and TRBJ2-7, with D possibly being TRBD2 (7 bases). V dropped 3 bases and J dropped 3 bases, with 12 bases sitting between them. The CDR3 sequence is 14 residues long. CDR3 in DNA: TGTGCCAGCAGTTTTGCGGGGGCGGACTACGAGCAGTACTTC. Residues: CASSFAGADYEQYF.

This clonotype has just a few counts. The chain recombines TRBV6-1 with TRBJ2-5; 7 bases align to TRBD2. The germline gives CDR1 MNHNS, CDR2 SASEGT. The CDR3 is 17 residues long. The V and J ends lost 6 bases and 2 bases, in that order; junction bases with no gene match: 15. In DNA form, the CDR3 reads TGTGCCAGCAGGGCCCCTCCGCGGACTAGTTTTCAAGAGACCCAGTACTTC. It encodes CASRAPPRTSFQETQYF.

This clonotype occurred many times. The chain carries TRBV3-1 and TRBJ2-7; 10 positions agree with TRBD2. Germline V CDR1 and CDR2: LGHDT, YNNKEL (reference sequence). This CDR3 region has 16 residues. V lost 6 bases to trimming and J lost 5 bases; unmatched junction nucleotides: 13. The CDR3: CASSVSVLAGANEQYF. Written as DNA, the CDR3 is TGTGCCAGCAGTGTCTCGGTGCTAGCGGGAGCAAACGAGCAGTACTTC.